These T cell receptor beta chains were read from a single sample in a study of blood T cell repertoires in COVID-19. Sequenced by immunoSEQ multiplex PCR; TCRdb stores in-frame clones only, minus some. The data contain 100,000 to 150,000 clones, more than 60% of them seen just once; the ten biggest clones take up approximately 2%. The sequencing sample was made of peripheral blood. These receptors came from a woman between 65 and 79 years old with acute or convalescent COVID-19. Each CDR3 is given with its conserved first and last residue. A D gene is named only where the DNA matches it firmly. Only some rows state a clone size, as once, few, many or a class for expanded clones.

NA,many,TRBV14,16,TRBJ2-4,CASSQRTGSLKNIQYF,TGTGCCAGCAGCCAAAGAACAGGGTCCCTTAAAAACATTCAGTACTTC
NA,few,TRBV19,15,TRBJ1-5,CASTYSHYSNQPQHF,TGTGCCAGTACCTATAGCCATTATAGCAATCAGCCCCAGCATTTT
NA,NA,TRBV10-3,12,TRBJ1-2,CAISPDSYGYTF,TGTGCCATCAGCCCGGACAGCTATGGCTACACCTTC
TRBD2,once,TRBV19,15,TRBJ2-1,CASSIPSGSRNEQFF,TGTGCCAGTAGTATCCCTAGCGGGAGCAGGAATGAGCAGTTCTTC
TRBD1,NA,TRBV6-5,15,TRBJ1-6,CASFRGSSYNSPLHF,TGTGCCAGCTTCAGGGGGAGCTCCTATAATTCACCCCTCCACTTT
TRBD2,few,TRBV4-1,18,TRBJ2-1,CASSQDFSGSHFYNEQFF,TGCGCCAGCAGCCAGGATTTTAGCGGGAGTCACTTTTACAATGAGCAGTTCTTC
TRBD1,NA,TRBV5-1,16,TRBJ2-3,CASRNRPGQYTDTQYF,TGCGCCAGCAGAAACCGACCGGGACAGTACACAGATACGCAGTATTTT
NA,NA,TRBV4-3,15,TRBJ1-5,CASSQDWGGHQPQHF,TGCGCCAGCAGCCAAGATTGGGGGGGGCATCAGCCCCAGCATTTT
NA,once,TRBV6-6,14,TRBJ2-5,CASSSGGEWETQYF,TGTGCCAGCAGTTCGGGCGGGGAGTGGGAGACCCAGTACTTC
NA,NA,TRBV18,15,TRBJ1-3,CASSPDSSSGNTIYF,TGTGCCAGCTCACCAGACAGCAGCTCTGGAAACACCATATATTTT
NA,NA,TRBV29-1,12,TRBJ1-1,CSVNDGSTEAFF,TGCAGCGTTAATGACGGGAGCACTGAAGCTTTCTTT
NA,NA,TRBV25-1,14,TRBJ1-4,CASSLATTNEKLFF,TGTGCCAGCAGCCTTGCTACAACTAATGAAAAACTGTTTTTT
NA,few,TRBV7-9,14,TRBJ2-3,CASSLGHLGDTQYF,TGTGCCAGCAGCCTCGGACACCTCGGGGATACGCAGTATTTT
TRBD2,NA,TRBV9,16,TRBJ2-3,CASSAPLAGGGDTQYF,TGTGCCAGCAGCGCACCACTAGCGGGAGGAGGAGATACGCAGTATTTT
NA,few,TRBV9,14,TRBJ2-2,CASSVEAAAGELFF,TGTGCCAGCAGCGTAGAAGCGGCGGCGGGGGAGCTGTTTTTT
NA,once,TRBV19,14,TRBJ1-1,CASSAGGRRAEAFF,TGTGCCAGTAGTGCGGGGGGGAGAAGGGCTGAAGCTTTCTTT